This TCR beta chain originates from a study of blood T cell repertoires in COVID-19. At the level of the study: Sample material is recorded as cDNA or gDNA derived from T cells, B-cell-depleted T cells, or PBMCs.

Libraries were prepared by immunoSEQ multiplex PCR; TCRdb keeps only in-frame clonotypes and omits some of them. This table holds approximately 150,000 clones, more than 75% found once. Germline V gene sequence: CDR1 SGHVS, CDR2 FQNEAQ. The CDR3 runs 14 residues. V gave up 3 bases and J gave up 3 bases; unmatched junction bases: 2. V usage is TRBV7-8 and J usage is TRBJ1-1; 9 bases fit TRBD1. This clonotype originated in a man over 45 who had recovered from COVID-19. The sequencing input was peripheral blood. CDR3 bases: TGTGCCAGCAGCTTGGACAGGGGCCACACTGAAGCTTTCTTT. Its translation is CASSLDRGHTEAFF.